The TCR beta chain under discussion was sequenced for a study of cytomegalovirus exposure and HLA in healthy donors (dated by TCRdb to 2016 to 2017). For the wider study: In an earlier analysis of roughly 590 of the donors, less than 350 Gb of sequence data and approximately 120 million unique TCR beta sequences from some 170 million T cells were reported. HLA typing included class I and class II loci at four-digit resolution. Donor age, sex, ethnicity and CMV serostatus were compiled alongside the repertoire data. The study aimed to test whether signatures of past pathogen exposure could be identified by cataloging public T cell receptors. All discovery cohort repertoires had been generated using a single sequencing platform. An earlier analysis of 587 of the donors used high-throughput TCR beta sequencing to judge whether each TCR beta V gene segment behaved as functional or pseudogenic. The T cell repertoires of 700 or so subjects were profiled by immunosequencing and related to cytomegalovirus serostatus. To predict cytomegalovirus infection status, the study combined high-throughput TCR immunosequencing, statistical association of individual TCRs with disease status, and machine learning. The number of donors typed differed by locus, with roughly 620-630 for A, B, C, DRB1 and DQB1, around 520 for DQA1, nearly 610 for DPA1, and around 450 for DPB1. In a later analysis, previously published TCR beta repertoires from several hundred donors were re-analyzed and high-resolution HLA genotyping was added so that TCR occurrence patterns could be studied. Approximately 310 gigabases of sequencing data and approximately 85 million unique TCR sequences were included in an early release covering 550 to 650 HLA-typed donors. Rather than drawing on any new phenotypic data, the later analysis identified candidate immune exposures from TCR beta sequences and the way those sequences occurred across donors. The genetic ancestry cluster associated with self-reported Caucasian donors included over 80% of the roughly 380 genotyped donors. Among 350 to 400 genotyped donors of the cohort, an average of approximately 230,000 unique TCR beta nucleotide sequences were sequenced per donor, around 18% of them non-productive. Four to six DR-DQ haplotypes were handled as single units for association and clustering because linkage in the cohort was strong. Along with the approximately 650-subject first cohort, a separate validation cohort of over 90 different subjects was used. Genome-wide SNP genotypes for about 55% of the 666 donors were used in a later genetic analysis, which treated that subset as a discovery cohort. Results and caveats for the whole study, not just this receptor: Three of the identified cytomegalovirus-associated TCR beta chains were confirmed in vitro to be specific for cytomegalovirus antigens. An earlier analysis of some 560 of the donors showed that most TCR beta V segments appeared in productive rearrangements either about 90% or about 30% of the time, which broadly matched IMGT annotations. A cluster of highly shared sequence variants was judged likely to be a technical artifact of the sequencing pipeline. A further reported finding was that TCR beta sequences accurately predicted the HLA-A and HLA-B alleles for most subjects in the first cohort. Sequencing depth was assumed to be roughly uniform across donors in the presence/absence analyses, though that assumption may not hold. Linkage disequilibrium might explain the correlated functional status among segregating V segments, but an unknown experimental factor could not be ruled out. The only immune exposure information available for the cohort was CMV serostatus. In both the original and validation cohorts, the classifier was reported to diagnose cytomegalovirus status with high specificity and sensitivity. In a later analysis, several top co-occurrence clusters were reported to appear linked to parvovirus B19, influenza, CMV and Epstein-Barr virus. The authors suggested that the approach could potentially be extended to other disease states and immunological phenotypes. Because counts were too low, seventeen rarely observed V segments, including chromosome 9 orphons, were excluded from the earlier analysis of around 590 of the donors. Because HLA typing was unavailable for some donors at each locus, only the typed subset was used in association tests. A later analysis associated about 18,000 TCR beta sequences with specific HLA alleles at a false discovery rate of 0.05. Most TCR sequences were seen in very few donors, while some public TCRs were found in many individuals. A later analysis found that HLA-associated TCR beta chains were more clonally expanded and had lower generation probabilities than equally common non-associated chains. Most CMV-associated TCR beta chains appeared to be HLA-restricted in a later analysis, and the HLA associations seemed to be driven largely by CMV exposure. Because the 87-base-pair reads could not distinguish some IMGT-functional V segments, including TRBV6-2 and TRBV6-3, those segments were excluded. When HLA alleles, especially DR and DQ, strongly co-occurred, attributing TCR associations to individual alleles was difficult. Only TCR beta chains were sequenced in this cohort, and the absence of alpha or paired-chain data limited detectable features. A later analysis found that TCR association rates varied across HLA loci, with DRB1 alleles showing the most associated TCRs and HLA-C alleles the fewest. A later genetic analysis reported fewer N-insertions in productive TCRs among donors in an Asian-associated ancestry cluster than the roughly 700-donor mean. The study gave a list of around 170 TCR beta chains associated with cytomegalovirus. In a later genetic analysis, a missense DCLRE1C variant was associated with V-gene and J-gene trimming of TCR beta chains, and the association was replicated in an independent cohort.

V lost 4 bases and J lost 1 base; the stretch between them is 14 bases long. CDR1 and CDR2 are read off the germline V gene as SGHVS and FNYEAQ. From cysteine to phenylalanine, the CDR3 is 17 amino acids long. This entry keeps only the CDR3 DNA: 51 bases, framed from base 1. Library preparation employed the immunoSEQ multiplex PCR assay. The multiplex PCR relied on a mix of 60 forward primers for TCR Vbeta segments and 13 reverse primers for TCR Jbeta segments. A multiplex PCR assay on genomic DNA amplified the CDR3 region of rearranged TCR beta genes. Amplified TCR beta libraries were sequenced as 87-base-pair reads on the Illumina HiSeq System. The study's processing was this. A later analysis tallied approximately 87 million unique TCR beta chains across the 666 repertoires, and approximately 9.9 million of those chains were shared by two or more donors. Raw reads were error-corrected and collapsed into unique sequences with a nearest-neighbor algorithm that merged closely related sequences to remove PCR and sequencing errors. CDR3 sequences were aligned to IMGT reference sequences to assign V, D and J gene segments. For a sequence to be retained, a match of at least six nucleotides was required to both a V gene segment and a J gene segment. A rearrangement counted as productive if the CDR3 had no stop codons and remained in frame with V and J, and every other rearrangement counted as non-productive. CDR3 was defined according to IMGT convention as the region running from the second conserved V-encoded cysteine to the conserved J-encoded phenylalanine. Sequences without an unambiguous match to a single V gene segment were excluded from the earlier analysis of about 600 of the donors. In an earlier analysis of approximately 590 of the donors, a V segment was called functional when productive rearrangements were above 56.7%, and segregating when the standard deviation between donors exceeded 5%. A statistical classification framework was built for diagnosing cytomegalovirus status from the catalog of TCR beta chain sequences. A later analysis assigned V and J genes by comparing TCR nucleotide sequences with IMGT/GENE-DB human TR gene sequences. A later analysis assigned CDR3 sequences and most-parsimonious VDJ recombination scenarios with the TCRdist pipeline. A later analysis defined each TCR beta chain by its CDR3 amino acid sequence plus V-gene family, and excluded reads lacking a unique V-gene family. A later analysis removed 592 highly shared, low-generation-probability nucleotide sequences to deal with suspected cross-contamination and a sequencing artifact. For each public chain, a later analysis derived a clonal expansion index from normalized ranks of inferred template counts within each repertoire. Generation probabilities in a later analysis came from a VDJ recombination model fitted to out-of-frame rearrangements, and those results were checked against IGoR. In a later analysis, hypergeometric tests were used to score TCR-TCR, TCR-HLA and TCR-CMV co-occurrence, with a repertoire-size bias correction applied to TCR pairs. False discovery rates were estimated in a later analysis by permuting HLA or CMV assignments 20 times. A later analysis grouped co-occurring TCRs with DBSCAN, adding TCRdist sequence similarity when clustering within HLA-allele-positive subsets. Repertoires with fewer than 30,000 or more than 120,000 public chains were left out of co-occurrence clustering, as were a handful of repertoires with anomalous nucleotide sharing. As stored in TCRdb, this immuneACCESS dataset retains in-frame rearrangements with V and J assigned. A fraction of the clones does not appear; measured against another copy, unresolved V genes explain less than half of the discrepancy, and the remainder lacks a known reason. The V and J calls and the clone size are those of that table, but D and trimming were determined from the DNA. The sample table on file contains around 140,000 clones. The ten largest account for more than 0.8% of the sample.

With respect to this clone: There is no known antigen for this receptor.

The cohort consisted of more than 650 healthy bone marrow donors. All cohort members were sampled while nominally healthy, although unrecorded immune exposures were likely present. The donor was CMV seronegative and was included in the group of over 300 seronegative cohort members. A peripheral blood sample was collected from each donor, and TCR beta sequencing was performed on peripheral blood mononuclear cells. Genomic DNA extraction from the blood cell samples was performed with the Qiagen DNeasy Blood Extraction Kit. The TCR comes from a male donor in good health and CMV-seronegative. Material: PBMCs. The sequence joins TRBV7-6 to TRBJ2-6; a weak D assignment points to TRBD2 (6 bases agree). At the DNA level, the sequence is TGTGCCAGCAGCTCCGCCGGGACTGGATCTGGGGCCAACGTCCTGACTTTC. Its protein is CASSSAGTGSGANVLTF.